Presented here are 9 T cell receptor beta chains from one specimen sequenced in a study of blood T cell repertoires in COVID-19. Here immunoSEQ multiplex PCR was the method, and the copy in TCRdb shows in-frame clones only, minus some. The repertoire holds fewer than 350,000 clones, with approximately 86% as singletons. The sequencing input was peripheral blood. The source of these receptors is a woman aged 30 to 39 who had recovered from COVID-19.

V is TRBV11-2 and J is TRBJ2-7; D unclear. Trimming cost V 1 base and J 6 bases, with 13 bases left between them. Germline loops: CDR1 SGHAT, CDR2 FQNNGV. This CDR3 has 14 residues. This CDR3 is CASSLVQLKFEQYF. The CDR3 coding sequence is TGTGCCAGCAGCTTAGTACAGCTAAAATTCGAGCAGTACTTC.

The V call is TRBV18, the J call TRBJ2-7, with a tentative D call TRBD1 (6 bases). This CDR3 has 15 residues. V lost 0 bases to trimming and J lost 4 bases, with 13 bases between them. Germline V CDR1 and CDR2: KGHSH, LQKENI. The CDR3 sequence: CASSPPSGVLYEQYF. The CDR3, as DNA: TGTGCCAGCTCACCACCATCAGGGGTCCTATACGAGCAGTACTTC.

V usage is TRBV30 and J usage is TRBJ1-6; a possible D gene is TRBD1 (6 bases). The CDR3 runs 13 residues. V gave up 2 bases and J gave up 9 bases, with 11 bases separating them. CDR1 GTSNPN and CDR2 SVGIG come from the germline V gene (reference sequence). CDR3 nucleotide sequence: TGTGCCTGGAGTAGGGACACTGGTTCACCCCTCCACTTT. Translated, it gives CAWSRDTGSPLHF.

The CDR3, as DNA: TGTGCCAGCAGCTTACAGGGTCTACTTCCCTACGAGCAGTACTTC. Translated, it gives CASSLQGLLPYEQYF. The rearrangement links TRBV11-1 to TRBJ2-7, with a tentative D call TRBD1 (5 bases). Per the germline V gene, CDR1 is SGHAT and CDR2 is FQDESV (reference sequence). Trimming took off 2 bases at V and 2 bases at J, with 13 bases between the two ends. The CDR3 length is 15 residues. The complete variable domain, with remaining parts taken from reference TRBV11-1 and TRBJ2-7, reads EAEVAQSPRYKITEKSQAVAFWCDPISGHATLYWYRQILGQGPELLVQFQDESVVDDSQLPKDRFSAERLKGVDSTLKIQPAELGDSAMYLCASSLQGLLPYEQYFGPGTRLTVT.

This clone has only one observation. The chain couples TRBV4-1 to TRBJ2-7; 8 bases align to TRBD2. J lost 3 bases, V lost 4 bases, and 17 bases had no gene match. Looked up from germline, CDR1 is MGHRA and CDR2 is YSYEKL. CDR3 length: 18 amino acids. The CDR3 sequence is CASSLLPGPGGSRYEQYF. For the CDR3, the DNA is TGCGCCAGCAGCCTACTCCCGGGGCCGGGAGGGTCGCGCTACGAGCAGTACTTC.

The J gene is TRBJ1-1, the V gene TRBV14, with D unclear. Germline V gives CDR1 SGHDN, CDR2 FVKESK. V dropped 9 bases and J dropped 2 bases, with 13 bases sitting between them. The CDR3 consists of 13 residues. CDR3 residues: CASTRGVNTEAFF. CDR3 DNA: TGTGCCAGTACCCGAGGAGTTAACACTGAAGCTTTCTTT.

For this clone: The junction differs from germline at one of its ends, possibly a read error. The rearrangement uses TRBV11-3 and TRBJ1-1; tentatively, D is TRBD1 (5 bases). CDR3 length: 9 amino acids. Germline V CDR1 and CDR2: SGHNT, YENEEA. The CDR3 DNA sequence: TGTGCCAGCAGCTTTCCCGGGACTTTT. Translating gives CASSFPGTF.

V gene TRBV3-1 (or the pseudogene TRBV3-2) combines with J gene TRBJ2-7; 7 bases agree with TRBD1. Germline lookup yields CDR1 LGHDT and CDR2 YNNKEL (reference sequence). V lost 4 bases to trimming and J lost 6 bases; unmatched junction nucleotides: 9. This CDR3 is 14 amino acids long. The CDR3 region has the DNA TGTGCCAGCAGCCCATTAGACAGGGTTGGCGAGCAGTACTTC. As protein: CASSPLDRVGEQYF.

The rearrangement uses TRBV5-1 and TRBJ1-2; D is unclear. This CDR3 region has 14 residues. Germline CDR1 SGHRS, CDR2 YFSETQ. The ends were cut back, 4 bases at V and 3 bases at J, with 13 bases in the middle. In DNA form, the CDR3 reads TGCGCCAGCAGCCCCCGCCCGGGATACTATGGCTACACCTTC. It yields the protein CASSPRPGYYGYTF. The full variable domain, completed using reference TRBV5-1 and TRBJ1-2, is KAGVTQTPRYLIKTRGQQVTLSCSPISGHRSVSWYQQTPGQGLQFLFEYFSETQRNKGNFPGRFSGRQFSNSRSEMNVSTLELGDSALYLCASSPRPGYYGYTFGSGTRLTVV.